Listed here are 20 T cell receptor beta chains from one sample, sequenced in a study of blood T cell repertoires in COVID-19. Using immunoSEQ multiplex PCR, the repertoire was profiled, and TCRdb retains in-frame clones only, with some absent. Of about 160,000 clones listed, 87% are singletons. Sample: peripheral blood. Receptor source: a woman aged 55-69 years with active or convalescent COVID-19.

The gene calls are TRBV7-3 and TRBJ2-3; 14 nucleotides match TRBD2. V shed 5 bases and J 5 bases; nucleotides not matched to a gene: 6. The CDR3 extends over 16 amino acids. Germline loops: CDR1 SGHTA, CDR2 FQGTGA. In nucleotides, the CDR3 is TGTGCCAGCAGCAAAGGACTAGCGGGGGGCGAAGATACGCAGTATTTT. Encoded protein: CASSKGLAGGEDTQYF.

V is TRBV29-1 and J is TRBJ2-5; 9 bases align to TRBD1. Germline V gives CDR1 SQVTM, CDR2 ANQGSEA. V gave up 8 bases and J gave up 5 bases; unmatched junction bases: 9. The CDR3 is made up of 13 amino acids. The CDR3, as DNA: TGCAGCACCTCCGGGACAGGGTCCGAGACCCAGTACTTC. Encoded protein: CSTSGTGSETQYF.

The CDR3 DNA reads as TGTGCCAGCAGCCCCCCCGGCCGGGACAGGGGGTCCGGGGCCAACGTCCTGACTTTC. It codes for CASSPPGRDRGSGANVLTF. The chain employs TRBV7-2 and TRBJ2-6, with 11 nucleotides matching TRBD1. Trimming removed 5 bases from V and 4 bases from J; junction bases left unmatched: 13. The V gene's germline CDR1 is SGHTA and CDR2 FQGNSA. This CDR3 has 19 amino acids. Complete variable domain (other parts from reference TRBV7-2 and TRBJ2-6): GAGVSQSPSNKVTEKGKDVELRCDPISGHTALYWYRQSLGQGLEFLIYFQGNSAPDKSGLPSDRFSAERTGGSVSTLTIQRTQQEDSAVYLCASSPPGRDRGSGANVLTFGAGSRLTVL.

The chain joins TRBV5-1 to TRBJ1-4; a possible D gene is TRBD1 (5 bases). With 1 base removed from V and 7 bases from J, the gap between germline ends came to 14 bases. The germline CDR1 and CDR2 sequences are SGHRS and YFSETQ. The CDR3 is made up of 15 amino acids. DNA for the CDR3: TGCGCCAGCAGCTTGTCTACAGGAGAGGCTGAAAAACTGTTTTTT. Its protein product is CASSLSTGEAEKLFF.

V and J are TRBV7-9 and TRBJ2-1; D perhaps matches TRBD2 (5 bases). CDR1 SEHNR and CDR2 FQNEAQ come from the germline V gene (reference sequence). Deletions cut 5 bases from V and 5 bases from J, with 10 bases between. The CDR3 is 13 amino acids. CDR3 residues: CASSRGDHNEQFF. The CDR3 coding sequence is TGTGCCAGCAGCCGGGGAGATCACAATGAGCAGTTCTTC.

CDR3 sequence reads: CASSRESSYNEQFF. CDR3 sequence (DNA): TGTGCCAGCTCACGGGAGAGCTCCTACAATGAGCAGTTCTTC. The V gene is TRBV18, the J gene TRBJ2-1, with a tentative D call TRBD2 (5 bases). Between the trimmed V and J ends, which lost 4 bases and 0 bases, there was a span of 7 bases. The CDR3 is made up of 14 amino acids. Germline V gives CDR1 KGHSH, CDR2 LQKENI.

The rearrangement links TRBV10-3 to TRBJ1-2; D unclear. Germline assignment: CDR1 ENHRY and CDR2 SYGVKD. The CDR3 has 17 residues. With 8 bases removed from V and 7 bases from J, the gap between germline ends came to 29 bases. The CDR3 here is CAIRSTGVPVVDGGYTF. CDR3 nucleotides: TGTGCCATCCGATCGACCGGAGTACCAGTGGTCGACGGTGGCTACACCTTC.

The chain links TRBV5-8 to TRBJ2-7; perhaps TRBD2 as D (7 bases). V lost 3 bases and J 3 bases, leaving 16 bases between the germline ends. Germline loops: CDR1 SGHTS, CDR2 YDEGEE. The CDR3 runs to 15 residues. The DNA for the CDR3 is TGTGCCAGCAGCTGGGGGGGGGCGGACTACTACGAGCAGTACTTC. As protein: CASSWGGADYYEQYF.

This rearrangement joins TRBV18 to TRBJ2-7, with 9 bases that match TRBD1. J was trimmed by 3 bases and V by 6 bases; bases with no gene match: 12. CDR1 is KGHSH and CDR2 is LQKENI in the germline V gene. CDR3 length equals 16 residues. In DNA, the CDR3 is TGTGCCAGCTCCCCGATCCGGGACAGGGTGAACTACGAGCAGTACTTC. It yields the protein CASSPIRDRVNYEQYF.

The chain combines TRBV3-1 (or the pseudogene TRBV3-2) with TRBJ1-1, with TRBD1 matching 8 bases. The junction had 7 bases not matched to a gene; V was cut back by 2 bases and J by 8 bases. The CDR3 length is 14 residues. Germline V gene sequence: CDR1 LGHDT, CDR2 YNNKEL (reference sequence). CDR3: CASSQSLRQGEAFF. The CDR3 DNA is TGTGCCAGCAGCCAATCCCTCCGACAGGGGGAAGCTTTCTTT.

The gene calls are TRBV5-8 and TRBJ1-4; a possible D gene is TRBD1 (6 bases). The CDR3 runs to 15 residues. The V end was cut by 0 bases, the J end by 4 bases, with 10 bases between. Germline CDR1 is SGHTS and CDR2 is YDEGEE. In nucleotides, the CDR3 is TGTGCCAGCAGCTTGGGACAGGCTTATAATGAAAAACTGTTTTTT. Its translation: CASSLGQAYNEKLFF. The full variable domain, with the rest looked up from reference TRBV5-8 and TRBJ1-4, is EAGVTQSPTHLIKTRGQQATLRCSPISGHTSVYWYQQALGLGLQFLLWYDEGEERNRGNFPPRFSGRQFPNYSSELNVNALELEDSALYLCASSLGQAYNEKLFFGSGTQLSVL.

The genes are TRBV5-5 and TRBJ1-6; TRBD1 matches 7 bases. After removal of 3 bases from V and 5 bases from J, the junction contained 5 bases not matched to a gene. The germline gives CDR1 SGHKS, CDR2 YYEKEE (reference sequence). CDR3 length: 15 residues. Here the CDR3 DNA reads TGTGCCAGCAGCTCCACAGGGGAAGATAATTCACCCCTCCACTTT. Translation gives CASSSTGEDNSPLHF.

This chain links TRBV7-2 with TRBJ2-1; 9 bases match TRBD2. Trimming at V came to 1 base and at J to 9 bases, leaving 10 bases not matched to a gene. The CDR3 spans 16 residues. CDR1 and CDR2 from the germline V gene are SGHTA and FQGNSA. In DNA form, the CDR3 reads TGTGCCAGCAGCTTAGTTCGGGCTAGCGGGGAAGGTGAGCAGTTCTTC. Encoded protein: CASSLVRASGEGEQFF.

A few counts support this clone. The chain employs TRBV6-1 and TRBJ1-1, with 9 nucleotides matching TRBD1. Germline V CDR1 and CDR2: MNHNS, SASEGT. The J segment lost 6 bases and the V segment lost 2 bases, leaving 4 bases of the junction unmatched. This CDR3 is built from 14 residues. CDR3 sequence (DNA): TGTGCCAGCAGTGAATGGGGACAGGGTTCTGAAGCTTTCTTT. Its translation: CASSEWGQGSEAFF.

This clone appeared a single time. This rearrangement joins TRBV6-5 to TRBJ2-6, with 7 bases aligning to TRBD2. This CDR3 is 15 amino acids long. V was clipped by 6 bases and J by 0 bases; unmatched bases: 2. CDR1 and CDR2 (germline): MNHEY, SVGAGI. The chain's CDR3 is CASSGGFSGANVLTF. In nucleotides, the CDR3 is TGTGCCAGCAGCGGGGGGTTCTCTGGGGCCAACGTCCTGACTTTC.

The chain is built from TRBV11-1 and TRBJ1-1; 7 nucleotides agree with TRBD1. The CDR3 extends over 14 amino acids. In germline, CDR1 is SGHAT, CDR2 FQDESV (reference sequence). V shed 5 bases, J shed 6 bases, and the junction held 9 bases outside the gene matches. In DNA form, the CDR3 reads TGTGCCAGCAGCCCAGGACAGGTGGTCGCTGAAGCTTTCTTT. As protein: CASSPGQVVAEAFF. The full variable domain, in which reference TRBV11-1 and TRBJ1-1 provide the parts outside the CDR3, is EAEVAQSPRYKITEKSQAVAFWCDPISGHATLYWYRQILGQGPELLVQFQDESVVDDSQLPKDRFSAERLKGVDSTLKIQPAELGDSAMYLCASSPGQVVAEAFFGQGTRLTVV.

This clone is a singleton in its sample. V and J are TRBV12-3 or TRBV12-4 and TRBJ1-3; weak D call: TRBD1 (5 bases). V lost 7 bases, J lost 11 bases, and 18 bases lay in between. The CDR3 length is 13 residues. In nucleotides, the CDR3 is TGTGCCAGCACTTCGGGGGAGTGGGTCCCCATATATTTT. As protein: CASTSGEWVPIYF.

The genes are TRBV7-2 and TRBJ1-1; D not certain. The ends were cut back, 2 bases at V and 7 bases at J, with 11 bases in the middle. The germline CDR1 and CDR2 sequences are SGHTA and FQGNSA. This CDR3 has 13 residues. The CDR3 protein is CASSLSVQSEAFF. CDR3 bases: TGTGCCAGCAGCTTAAGCGTCCAGAGTGAAGCTTTCTTT.

Only a few counts were recorded for this clone. Its ends do not fully match the called genes, so a read error is possible. CDR3 in DNA: TGTGCTAGCAGCTTAGCGTCTGGACTAGCGAGAGACAATGAGCAGTTCTTC. It yields the protein CASSLASGLARDNEQFF. The chain employs TRBV7-7 and TRBJ2-1; 9 nucleotides match TRBD2. This CDR3 comprises 17 residues. Germline V gives CDR1 SSHAT, CDR2 FNYEAQ (reference sequence).

This rearrangement joins TRBV9 to TRBJ2-2; a weak D match, TRBD2 (6 bases). This CDR3 is 15 amino acids long. Per germline, CDR1 SGDLS and CDR2 YYNGEE. Trimming shortened V by 2 bases and J by 0 bases, and 8 bases separated the two germline ends. This chain's CDR3 is CASSVGTSNTGELFF. CDR3 bases: TGTGCCAGCAGCGTTGGGACTTCGAACACCGGGGAGCTGTTTTTT.